Presented here are 23 T cell receptor beta chains from one specimen sequenced in a study of T-cell reconstitution after alpha-beta-depleted transplantation in children. Researchers prepared the TCRbeta library using unique molecular identifiers, the study reports. In TCRdb, the PCR reads were re-called with MiXCR into one record per CDR3 protein. The sample records more than 200,000 distinct CDR3 sequences, more than 20% being singletons. The sample in question was PBMCs, mostly from graft donor cells, obtained 360 days after TCRalphabeta/CD19-depleted stem cell transplant. The receptors were sampled from a female patient aged 2-10 years who had a stem cell transplant for congenital amegakaryocytic thrombocytopenia, so the T cells may come from the graft donor.

Turning to this clonotype: Possible read error: a much larger clone is one base away. V usage is TRBV12-3 or TRBV12-4 and J usage is TRBJ2-1; TRBD2 matches 7 bases. CDR3 length: 14 residues. The DNA for the CDR3 is TGTGCCACCAGTTTGAACCGGGGGGTGGATGAGCAGTTCTTC. Protein product: CATSLNRGVDEQFF.

This clonotype was observed a handful of times. The chain is built from TRBV27 and TRBJ2-7, with D tentatively TRBD1 (6 bases). Germline values: CDR1 MNHEY, CDR2 SMNVEV (reference sequence). The CDR3 covers 14 residues. The V gene lost 4 bases and the J gene lost 6 bases, with 16 bases spanning the gap. CDR3 in DNA: TGTGCCAGCAGTTCCTCCGGACAGCGAACCGAGCAGTACTTC. Protein sequence: CASSSSGQRTEQYF.

This clonotype was seen only a few times. This chain uses TRBV5-5 with TRBJ2-1, with 13 bases identical to TRBD2. Germline-derived CDR1 and CDR2 are SGHKS and YYEKEE (reference sequence). With 7 bases clipped from V and 10 bases from J, the junction kept 5 bases outside the gene matches. The CDR3 has 13 amino acids. The DNA for the CDR3 is TGTGCCAGCGGTACTAGCGGGAGGGGAGAGCAGTTCTTC. Protein: CASGTSGRGEQFF.

The rearrangement joins TRBV5-6 to TRBJ2-4; 10 nucleotides align to TRBD2. The CDR3 extends over 17 amino acids. CDR1 and CDR2 from the germline V gene are SGHDT and YYEEEE. The J segment lost 7 bases and the V segment lost 3 bases, leaving 13 bases of the junction unmatched. The CDR3: CASSSSSGGLRRNIQYF. The CDR3 DNA sequence: TGTGCCAGCAGCTCCTCTAGCGGGGGCTTGCGGAGGAACATTCAGTACTTC.

This clonotype has just a few counts. The chain combines TRBV7-8 with TRBJ2-7; D remains ambiguous. Trimming left V 3 bases short and J 6 bases short, with 12 bases between. Germline V gene data show CDR1 as SGHVS and CDR2 as FQNEAQ. This CDR3 is 13 amino acids long. CDR3 nucleotide sequence: TGTGCCAGCAGCTTCTCCCCGATCGGCGAGCAGTACTTC. Amino acids: CASSFSPIGEQYF.

The sample holds a few counts of this clonotype. CDR3 loop: CAISEQRPKETQYF. CDR3 nucleotides: TGTGCCATCAGTGAACAGCGGCCCAAAGAGACCCAGTACTTC. This sequence joins TRBV10-3 and TRBJ2-5; D may be TRBD2 (5 bases). V shed 3 bases and J shed 3 bases, with 11 bases lying between them. CDR3 size: 14 residues. Looked up from germline, CDR1 is ENHRY and CDR2 is SYGVKD.

The chain links TRBV2 to TRBJ1-2, with D possibly being TRBD1 (6 bases). CDR1 is SNHLY and CDR2 is FYNNEI in the germline V gene. V lost 9 bases to trimming and J lost 1 base, with 9 bases between them. CDR3 length equals 12 residues. Written as DNA, the CDR3 is TGTGCCAGAATGGACAGTAACTATGGCTACACCTTC. Protein product: CARMDSNYGYTF.

The rearrangement links TRBV20-1 to TRBJ2-2; 11 bases map to TRBD2. Germline loops: CDR1 DFQATT, CDR2 SNEGSKA (reference sequence). The CDR3 is 18 residues long. V lost 1 base to trimming and J lost 0 bases; unmatched junction nucleotides: 7. The CDR3 bases are TGCAGTGCTAGAGTCTGGAGTAGCGGGGGGGCGAACACCGGGGAGCTGTTTTTT. It yields the protein CSARVWSSGGANTGELFF.

CDR3 bases: TGTGCCAGCAGCTTAGCACGGAGCAATCAGCCCCAGCATTTT. Its translation is CASSLARSNQPQHF. V and J are TRBV7-8 and TRBJ1-5; D gene uncertain. Trimming took off 0 bases at V and 1 base at J, with 4 bases between the two ends. Germline CDR1 and CDR2: SGHVS and FQNEAQ. The CDR3 consists of 14 residues.

The chain employs TRBV7-2 and TRBJ2-3; tentative D call: TRBD2 (5 bases). Trimming cost V 5 bases and J 0 bases, with 12 bases left between them. The CDR3 runs 15 residues. CDR1 and CDR2 (germline): SGHTA, FQGNSA. The CDR3 reads CASSPRGESTDTQYF. The CDR3 DNA reads TGTGCCAGCAGCCCACGTGGGGAGAGCACAGATACGCAGTATTTT.

This clonotype was detected only once. The chain couples TRBV20-1 to TRBJ2-1; 10 bases match TRBD2. Per germline, CDR1 DFQATT and CDR2 SNEGSKA (reference sequence). With 0 bases clipped from V and 5 bases from J, the junction kept 7 bases outside the gene matches. The CDR3 is 16 amino acids. The CDR3 region has the DNA TGCAGTGCTAGAGACTTGGAAGCGGGAGGGGACAATGAGCAGTTCTTC. Its translation is CSARDLEAGGDNEQFF.

This chain uses TRBV12-3 or TRBV12-4 with TRBJ1-5; a possible D gene is TRBD1 (5 bases). The CDR3 loop spans 14 amino acids. The germline V and J ends were trimmed by 5 bases and 0 bases, with 8 bases remaining between them. DNA of the CDR3: TGTGCCAGCAGTGCAGGGTTTAGCAATCAGCCCCAGCATTTT. Translating it yields CASSAGFSNQPQHF.

This clonotype was seen a handful of times. This chain links TRBV11-2 with TRBJ1-1; no reliable D call. Germline values: CDR1 SGHAT, CDR2 FQNNGV. The germline V and J ends were trimmed by 4 bases and 2 bases, with 14 bases remaining between them. This CDR3 comprises 15 residues. In DNA, the CDR3 is TGTGCCAGCAGCTCCCCAGGCTCACGAAACACTGAAGCTTTCTTT. It yields the protein CASSSPGSRNTEAFF. Together with reference TRBV11-2 and TRBJ1-1, the CDR3 gives the full variable domain: EAGVAQSPRYKIIEKRQSVAFWCNPISGHATLYWYQQILGQGPKLLIQFQNNGVVDDSQLPKDRFSAERLKGVDSTLKIQPAKLEDSAVYLCASSSPGSRNTEAFFGQGTRLTVV.

This clonotype was seen a few times. This CDR3 fails to terminate in the conserved phenylalanine or tryptophan, so it likely reflects a read error. The V gene is TRBV5-6, the J gene TRBJ2-3; either TRBD1 or TRBD2 may fit D (5 bases each). This CDR3 comprises 17 residues. The germline gives CDR1 SGHDT, CDR2 YYEEEE. Trimming pared 3 bases from V and 1 base from J, leaving 18 bases between. CDR3 coding DNA: TGTGCCAGCAGCTCATGGGTGGTGGGGGATCGCACAGATACGCAGTATTCT. Its protein product is CASSSWVVGDRTDTQYS.

This clonotype occurred a few times. V and J are TRBV20-1 and TRBJ2-1; 11 nucleotides align to TRBD2. The V gene end was trimmed by 4 bases and the J gene end by 13 bases; junction bases not matched to a gene: 18. The CDR3 is 16 residues long. The V gene's germline CDR1 is DFQATT and CDR2 SNEGSKA (reference sequence). This CDR3 reads CSAKVSIAGGEKKQFF. The CDR3 coding sequence is TGCAGTGCTAAAGTTTCTATAGCGGGAGGGGAAAAGAAACAGTTCTTC.

Only a few counts were recorded for this clonotype. J is TRBJ1-1 and V is TRBV11-2, with a tentative D call TRBD1 (5 bases). Germline CDR1 and CDR2: SGHAT and FQNNGV. The V end lost 3 bases, the J end lost 5 bases, and 19 bases lay between the germline ends. This CDR3 has 16 residues. In nucleotides, the CDR3 is TGTGCCAGCAGCTTCCTATACACTACAGGCGGAACTGAAGCTTTCTTT. Residues: CASSFLYTTGGTEAFF.

There are a few counts of this clonotype. The chain has TRBV9 and TRBJ2-1, with TRBD2 matching 7 bases. Germline CDR1 reads SGDLS; CDR2 reads YYNGEE. The CDR3 runs to 14 residues. The ends lost 2 bases at V and 7 bases at J; junction bases unmatched: 6. CDR3 sequence reads: CASSVRGSWNEQFF. The CDR3 DNA is TGTGCCAGCAGCGTGCGGGGGTCTTGGAATGAGCAGTTCTTC.

In this sample, this clonotype turned up a few times. The V and J genes are TRBV20-1 and TRBJ2-5; TRBD1 matches at 9 bases. The length of the CDR3 is 14 residues. With V trimmed by 6 bases and J by 3 bases, 8 bases remained unmatched. Germline CDR1 reads DFQATT; CDR2 reads SNEGSKA (reference sequence). The CDR3 sequence is CSATSGTGKETQYF. The CDR3 region has the DNA TGCAGTGCCACCTCCGGGACAGGGAAAGAGACCCAGTACTTC.

V gene TRBV6-2 or TRBV6-3 combines with J gene TRBJ2-7; maybe TRBD2 (5 bases). CDR1 MNHEY and CDR2 SVGEGT come from the germline V gene. With 9 bases removed from V and 2 bases from J, the gap between germline ends came to 14 bases. CDR3 length: 13 amino acids. In nucleotides, the CDR3 is TGTGCCAGTAGTGAGGGATGGGCCTACGAGCAGTACTTC. It translates to CASSEGWAYEQYF.

This clonotype was picked up a small number of times. This chain joins TRBV5-1 and TRBJ1-2; no reliable D call. This CDR3 is built from 12 residues. Germline CDR1 is SGHRS and CDR2 is YFSETQ. V lost 0 bases and J lost 7, with 7 bases in between. CDR3 sequence (DNA): TGCGCCAGCAGCTTGGGGGAAGCTGGCTACACCTTC. Its translation: CASSLGEAGYTF.

This clonotype occurred a few times. This chain uses TRBV7-9 with TRBJ2-1, with D possibly matching TRBD1 (5 bases). The CDR3 consists of 13 residues. The V gene's germline CDR1 is SEHNR and CDR2 FQNEAQ (reference sequence). V was pared by 5 bases and J by 9 bases, with 14 bases between. CDR3 nucleotides: TGTGCCAGCAGCCCAGTAGCCCAGGGTGAGCAGTTCTTC. It codes for CASSPVAQGEQFF.

In its sample, this clonotype was seen a few times. V and J are TRBV6-2 or TRBV6-3 and TRBJ2-2; TRBD2 might be the D (5 bases). V was cut by 2 bases and J by 1 base, with 11 bases left in between. The CDR3 runs 16 residues. In germline, CDR1 is MNHEY, CDR2 SVGEGT. CDR3 region: CASSYPLALNTGELFF. The DNA of the CDR3 is TGTGCCAGCAGTTACCCCCTAGCTCTGAACACCGGGGAGCTGTTTTTT.

The sample holds a few counts of this clonotype. The chain combines TRBV7-6 with TRBJ2-2; 9 bases align to TRBD1. This CDR3 contains 15 residues. Germline CDR1 SGHVS, CDR2 FNYEAQ. The V gene end was trimmed by 5 bases and the J gene end by 5 bases; junction bases not matched to a gene: 6. The CDR3 DNA reads as TGTGCCAGCAGCGATGGACAGGGGCTGACCGGGGAGCTGTTTTTT. Translation gives CASSDGQGLTGELFF.